This T cell receptor (beta chain) was profiled in a study of metastatic and nonmetastatic thyroid tumors. The wider study: Both malignant and benign thyroid patients supplied peripheral blood and tumor or nodule tissue samples, across which the repertoires of these patients were then compared.

There are 13 residues in the CDR3. Germline CDR1 and CDR2: MNHEY and SVGEGT. Trimming removed 6 bases at V and 2 bases at J, with 10 bases between. Before thyroid surgery, none of the patients had received any treatment. Findings and caveats of the study: A significant increase in TCR beta diversity was reportedly seen in malignant thyroid tumors relative to benign nodules, in blood and tumor.

This clone was counted many times. Its antigen is unknown. TCRdb re-clonotyped the PCR reads via MiXCR. The data hold 20,000 to 25,000 clones, with 20% to 30% observed a single time. The clonotype comes from a female donor with papillary thyroid cancer or a benign thyroid nodule (not recorded which). Some clones in this sample may be carry-over from other donors' samples. The chain links TRBV6-2 or TRBV6-3 to TRBJ1-2; TRBD1 is a possible D gene (5 bases). Material: tumor tissue. Here the CDR3 DNA reads TGTGCCAGCAGAGGGACGGTCAACTATGGCTACACCTTC. Amino acid sequence: CASRGTVNYGYTF.